The 5 T cell receptor beta chains in this list originate from one sample, sequenced in a study of human thymus T cells. The assay was immunoSEQ multiplex PCR, and TCRdb's table has in-frame clones only and misses some. The sample lists about 60,000 clones; about 94% were seen once. Sequencing input: blood. These receptors originate from a boy less than two years old with a congenital heart defect but otherwise immunologically healthy.

This chain joins TRBV5-4 and TRBJ1-2; D unresolved. This CDR3 contains 12 residues. Trimming removed 1 base from V and 4 bases from J, with 5 bases in between. CDR1 is SGHNT, CDR2 YYREEE, per germline (reference sequence). The CDR3 spells CASSLLTYGYTF. CDR3 nucleotides: TGTGCCAGCAGCTTGTTAACCTATGGCTACACCTTC.

The chain employs TRBV5-6 and TRBJ2-5, with 8 bases fitting TRBD1. The CDR3 has 13 amino acids. Trimming removed 4 bases from V and 5 bases from J; junction bases left unmatched: 4. Per the germline V gene, CDR1 is SGHDT and CDR2 is YYEEEE. In DNA form, the CDR3 reads TGTGCCAGCAGCGCCCGACAGGGGGAGACCCAGTACTTC. It encodes CASSARQGETQYF.

The chain combines TRBV19 with TRBJ1-1; a possible D gene is TRBD1 (5 bases). Germline CDR1 is LNHDA and CDR2 is SQIVND (reference sequence). The CDR3 loop spans 15 amino acids. The germline V and J ends were trimmed by 4 bases and 4 bases, with 16 bases remaining between them. The CDR3 here is CASSRGAPLGTEAFF. In DNA form, the CDR3 reads TGTGCCAGTAGTAGAGGGGCCCCCCTGGGCACTGAAGCTTTCTTT. Drawing the rest from reference TRBV19 and TRBJ1-1, the complete variable domain is DGGITQSPKYLFRKEGQNVTLSCEQNLNHDAMYWYRQDPGQGLRLIYYSQIVNDFQKGDIAEGYSVSREKKESFPLTVTSAQKNPTAFYLCASSRGAPLGTEAFFGQGTRLTVV.

The chain recombines TRBV7-2 with TRBJ1-4, with 8 bases aligning to TRBD1. There are 14 residues in the CDR3. V gave up 6 bases and J gave up 8 bases; unmatched junction bases: 8. Germline CDR1 is SGHTA and CDR2 is FQGNSA. CDR3 bases: TGTGCCAGCAGTTCAGACAGGGGAGACGAAAAACTGTTTTTT. This translates into CASSSDRGDEKLFF.

The rearrangement joins TRBV6-1 to TRBJ1-2, with 8 bases fitting TRBD1. V lost 3 bases, J lost 7 bases, and 7 bases stayed unmatched. The CDR3 extends over 14 amino acids. CDR1 is MNHNS, CDR2 SASEGT, per germline. The CDR3: CASSDSGTGSGYTF. The CDR3 region has the DNA TGTGCCAGCAGTGACTCCGGGACAGGCTCTGGCTACACCTTC.